This T cell receptor (beta chain) was recorded in a study of cytomegalovirus exposure and HLA in healthy donors. Notes on the study in general: Reported results showed that the classifier diagnosed cytomegalovirus status with high specificity and sensitivity.

The ends were cut back, 3 bases at V and 0 bases at J, with 12 bases in the middle. This CDR3 is built from 15 residues. From germline, CDR1 is SGDLS and CDR2 YYNGEE. It was the approximately 120-subject validation cohort, separate from the 666-subject first cohort, to which the donors belonged. Assay: immunoSEQ multiplex PCR; the TCRdb copy retains only in-frame clones and omits some. The sample holds about 110,000 clones; around 82% are singletons and the top ten take around 3%. Comment on this clone: Its target is unknown.

The origin of this receptor is a woman younger than 30 in good health and CMV-seronegative. V and J are TRBV9 and TRBJ1-2; D might be TRBD1 (6 bases). Sequencing was performed on PBMCs. The CDR3, as DNA: TGTGCCAGCAGCGCTTCCGGGACAACTAACTATGGCTACACCTTC. Encoded protein: CASSASGTTNYGYTF.